This T cell receptor (beta chain) was retrieved from a study of blood T cell repertoires in COVID-19. Libraries were prepared by immunoSEQ multiplex PCR; TCRdb keeps only in-frame clonotypes and omits some of them. The repertoire includes some 96,000 clones, over 80% of them detected once, and more than 9.5% sits in the top ten. Trimming took off 3 bases at V and 9 bases at J, with 12 bases between the two ends. This CDR3 has 14 residues. Germline loops: CDR1 SGHTA, CDR2 FQGNSA. This sequence originates from a human donor in a cohort sampled during active COVID-19. The specimen sequenced was peripheral blood. This rearrangement joins TRBV7-2 to TRBJ1-6; the D gene is possibly TRBD1 (5 bases). The CDR3: CASSFGQGRSPLHF. In nucleotides, the CDR3 is TGTGCCAGCAGCTTCGGCCAGGGTCGTTCACCCCTCCACTTT.